These 30 T cell receptor beta chains were sequenced from one sample in a study of spatial heterogeneity in lung cancer. Study-wide findings and caveats: Counts that tracked tumor mutation counts were those of expanded intratumoral alpha and beta TCRs.

The time point denotes: sample taken at primary tumor resection. Their target antigens are unknown. Each CDR3 protein gets one entry after TCRdb re-called the 5' RACE reads with MiXCR. This sample has some 10,000 distinct CDR3 sequences, with more than 9.5% found just once. The input for sequencing was lung tumor tissue, taken at surgery. The origin of the receptors is a male donor with early-stage non-small cell lung cancer.

At least ten counts were recorded for this clonotype. CDR3 DNA sequence: TGTGCCAGCAGTTATGGGGGTGGGTATGAGCAGTTCTTC. Translating it yields CASSYGGGYEQFF. The V call is TRBV7-7, the J call TRBJ2-1; D possibly uses TRBD1 or TRBD2 (5 bases each). CDR3 length: 13 amino acids. Trimming removed 6 bases from V and 8 bases from J, with 14 bases in between. CDR1 is SSHAT and CDR2 is FNYEAQ in the germline V gene (reference sequence).

This clonotype was counted ten times or more. The chain combines TRBV5-1 with TRBJ2-2; no clear D gene. The CDR3 spans 15 residues. V lost 6 bases and J lost 0, with 12 bases in between. Germline V gene sequence: CDR1 SGHRS, CDR2 YFSETQ. CDR3 region: CASKYDPANTGELFF. CDR3 nucleotides: TGCGCCAGCAAATATGATCCCGCGAACACCGGGGAGCTGTTTTTT.

This clonotype occurred a few times. V and J are TRBV25-1 and TRBJ2-5; TRBD2 might be the D (7 bases). CDR3 length: 15 residues. V was cut by 4 bases and J by 4 bases, with 16 bases left in between. Germline V CDR1 and CDR2: MGHDK, SYGVNS. In DNA form, the CDR3 reads TGTGCCAGCAGTGTTGCGAGGGGGGGCGGAGAGACCCAGTACTTC. Translation gives CASSVARGGGETQYF. Filled out from reference TRBV25-1 and TRBJ2-5, the complete variable domain reads EADIYQTPRYLVIGTGKKITLECSQTMGHDKMYWYQQDPGMELHLIHYSYGVNSTEKGDLSSESTVSRIRTEHFPLTLESARPSHTSQYLCASSVARGGGETQYFGPGTRLLVL.

The CDR3 loop is CASSPHPDRRDGYTF. The CDR3 DNA reads TGTGCCAGCAGCCCACACCCCGACAGGAGGGATGGCTACACCTTC. The rearrangement links TRBV3-1 to TRBJ1-2; the D gene is possibly TRBD1 (6 bases). The CDR3 consists of 15 residues. Trimming shortened V by 4 bases and J by 6 bases, and 18 bases separated the two germline ends. Germline values: CDR1 LGHDT, CDR2 YNNKEL (reference sequence).

This clonotype showed up just a few times. This sequence joins TRBV15 and TRBJ2-7; D gene unclear. V shed 9 bases and J shed 0 bases, with 12 bases lying between them. Per germline, CDR1 LNHNV and CDR2 YYDKDF (reference sequence). The CDR3 sequence is 13 residues long. CDR3 region: CATAPGISYEQYF. CDR3 DNA sequence: TGTGCCACAGCCCCCGGAATCTCCTACGAGCAGTACTTC.

This clonotype was observed a few times. The rearrangement uses TRBV5-1 and TRBJ2-7, with D possibly being TRBD1 (5 bases). The CDR3 length is 13 residues. Germline V CDR1 and CDR2: SGHRS, YFSETQ. V was pared by 10 bases and J by 3 bases, with 17 bases between. CDR3 DNA sequence: TGCGCCTCGCGGCAGGGTGGAATCTACGAGCAGTACTTC. Residues: CASRQGGIYEQYF.

V gene TRBV5-6 combines with J gene TRBJ1-6, with 7 nucleotides matching TRBD1. Losses at the gene ends were 4 bases for V and 4 bases for J; bases not matched to a gene: 11. The CDR3 is 17 amino acids. Looked up from germline, CDR1 is SGHDT and CDR2 is YYEEEE. The CDR3 protein is CASSVDRAGAYNSPLHF. The CDR3, as DNA: TGTGCCAGCAGCGTAGACAGGGCGGGGGCATATAATTCACCCCTCCACTTT.

This clonotype was found many times. CDR3 nucleotide sequence: TGCGCCAGCAGCCAGATTGAAGGGACCGGGGAGCTGTTTTTT. This encodes CASSQIEGTGELFF. The chain carries TRBV4-3 and TRBJ2-2; unclear D gene. V lost 3 bases and J lost 5, with 10 bases in between. Germline V CDR1 and CDR2: LGHNA, YSLEER. This CDR3 contains 14 residues.

V is TRBV28 and J is TRBJ1-4; 8 bases line up with TRBD1. With 6 bases clipped from V and 3 bases from J, the junction kept 6 bases outside the gene matches. The CDR3 totals 15 residues. Germline-derived CDR1 and CDR2 are MDHEN and SYDVKM. The CDR3 coding sequence is TGTGCCAGCAGCGACAGGGGCTTGGCTAATGAAAAACTGTTTTTT. Its protein product is CASSDRGLANEKLFF.

The V and J genes are TRBV27 and TRBJ2-7; D is unresolved. Deletions cut 5 bases from V and 2 bases from J, with 13 bases between. Germline V gene data show CDR1 as MNHEY and CDR2 as SMNVEV (reference sequence). The CDR3 is 14 amino acids. The CDR3 coding sequence is TGTGCCAGCAGTCCCTATTTGGAAACCTACGAGCAGTACTTC. It is translated as CASSPYLETYEQYF.

This clonotype is termed medium-sized (0.01 to 0.1%). The chain carries TRBV20-1 and TRBJ1-2; no firm D call. The V end was cut by 6 bases, the J end by 1 base, with 15 bases between. The CDR3 length is 14 residues. Germline V gives CDR1 DFQATT, CDR2 SNEGSKA (reference sequence). CDR3 DNA: TGCAGTGCGCGAAGGGATTCTTTTAACTATGGCTACACCTTC. This encodes CSARRDSFNYGYTF.

The rearrangement joins TRBV12-3 or TRBV12-4 to TRBJ1-4, with D possibly matching TRBD1 (5 bases). The CDR3 length is 15 residues. The V and J ends lost 5 bases and 7 bases respectively, with 17 bases between them. CDR3 in DNA: TGTGCCAGCAGTCCCCGGGACTGGCGAAGTGAAAAACTGTTTTTT. It specifies CASSPRDWRSEKLFF.

This clonotype was counted at least ten times. For the CDR3, the DNA is TGTGCCAGCGTTATCGGGACACCCACTGAAGCTTTCTTT. Translation gives CASVIGTPTEAFF. The V and J genes are TRBV6-1 and TRBJ1-1; tentative D call: TRBD1 (6 bases). The CDR3 covers 13 residues. Trimming took off 8 bases at V and 4 bases at J, with 14 bases between the two ends. From germline, CDR1 is MNHNS and CDR2 SASEGT.

The V and J genes are TRBV10-3 and TRBJ2-3; D assignment may be TRBD1 or TRBD2 (5 bases each). The V gene lost 2 bases and the J gene lost 4 bases, with 7 bases spanning the gap. Germline V CDR1 and CDR2: ENHRY, SYGVKD. CDR3 length: 13 residues. CDR3 residues: CAISEGGSDTQYF. CDR3 bases: TGTGCCATCAGTGAGGGGGGATCAGATACGCAGTATTTT.

The chain combines TRBV7-2 with TRBJ2-5; D not resolved. Germline V lookup: CDR1 SGHTA, CDR2 FQGNSA. The CDR3 consists of 14 residues. Trimming took 3 bases from V and 1 from J, leaving 9 bases between them. CDR3: CASSFPPIQETQYF. In DNA form, the CDR3 reads TGTGCCAGCAGCTTCCCTCCTATCCAAGAGACCCAGTACTTC.

This clonotype was seen more than once but under ten times. The chain couples TRBV6-5 to TRBJ2-5; 7 bases are shared with TRBD1. With V trimmed by 0 bases and J by 4 bases, 5 bases remained unmatched. This CDR3 region has 15 residues. Germline assignment: CDR1 MNHEY and CDR2 SVGAGI. The CDR3 DNA reads TGTGCCAGCAGTTACTCGACAGGGATAGGAGAGACCCAGTACTTC. It codes for CASSYSTGIGETQYF.

The chain couples TRBV6-6 to TRBJ1-1; 7 nucleotides agree with TRBD1. The V gene end was trimmed by 8 bases and the J gene end by 3 bases; junction bases not matched to a gene: 24. The CDR3 length is 19 residues. CDR1 is MNHNY, CDR2 SVGAGI, per germline (reference sequence). The CDR3 protein is CASSRSVGQKTLGDTEAFF. The CDR3 bases are TGTGCCAGCTCCCGATCGGTGGGACAGAAAACCTTAGGGGACACTGAAGCTTTCTTT.

In this sample, this clonotype is medium-sized. The rearrangement links TRBV4-3 to TRBJ2-3, with unresolved D. The CDR3 loop spans 13 amino acids. CDR1 and CDR2 (germline): LGHNA, YSLEER. The CDR3 coding sequence is TGCGCGACCTCTAGGCGATCCTCTGATACGCAGTATTTT. It encodes CATSRRSSDTQYF.

This clonotype was recorded at least ten times. The chain couples TRBV18 to TRBJ2-7; tentatively, D is TRBD1 (6 bases). Germline CDR1 and CDR2: KGHSH and LQKENI. This CDR3 is built from 14 residues. The V and J ends lost 0 bases and 2 bases respectively, with 8 bases between them. This CDR3 is CASSPPGQAYEQYF. The CDR3 bases are TGTGCCAGCTCACCACCGGGACAAGCCTACGAGCAGTACTTC.

This clonotype is medium-sized (0.01 to 0.1%). The chain links TRBV10-2 to TRBJ2-1; a possible D gene is TRBD1 (6 bases). Germline V gene lookup returns CDR1 WSHSY and CDR2 SAAADI. The V end was cut by 9 bases, the J end by 8 bases, with 14 bases between. The CDR3 spans 12 residues. In DNA form, the CDR3 reads TGCGCCAGTACAGGGCCCCCTCATGAGCAGTTCTTC. Amino acid sequence: CASTGPPHEQFF.

The chain employs TRBV18 and TRBJ1-1; D possibly corresponds to TRBD1 (5 bases). Trimming pared 2 bases from V and 6 bases from J, leaving 16 bases between. The CDR3 is 15 residues long. Germline V lookup: CDR1 KGHSH, CDR2 LQKENI. The DNA for the CDR3 is TGTGCCAGCTCACCAGGTTCGACGATGGGGGCTGAAGCTTTCTTT. This sequence encodes CASSPGSTMGAEAFF.

This clonotype was seen more than once but under ten times. The chain is built from TRBV6-5 and TRBJ1-1; D unclear. The V end was cut by 2 bases, the J end by 6 bases, with 7 bases between. CDR3 length equals 12 residues. Germline CDR1 reads MNHEY; CDR2 reads SVGAGI. The CDR3 nucleotides are TGTGCCAGCAGTTACCGTGGGGCTGAAGCTTTCTTT. Protein product: CASSYRGAEAFF.

This clonotype appeared a few times. The chain employs TRBV7-2 and TRBJ2-5; D could derive from TRBD1 or TRBD2 (6 bases each). Germline assignment: CDR1 SGHTA and CDR2 FQGNSA. There are 14 residues in the CDR3. V lost 7 bases and J 5 bases, leaving 17 bases between the germline ends. As DNA, the CDR3 is TGTGCCAGCACTCAAGGGGGGTATAGGGAGACCCAGTACTTC. Its protein product is CASTQGGYRETQYF. The full variable domain, rest sourced from reference TRBV7-2 and TRBJ2-5, is GAGVSQSPSNKVTEKGKDVELRCDPISGHTALYWYRQSLGQGLEFLIYFQGNSAPDKSGLPSDRFSAERTGGSVSTLTIQRTQQEDSAVYLCASTQGGYRETQYFGPGTRLLVL.

This chain links TRBV27 with TRBJ1-1, with 7 bases lining up with TRBD1. Germline CDR1 reads MNHEY; CDR2 reads SMNVEV (reference sequence). After removal of 0 bases from V and 8 bases from J, the junction contained 12 bases not matched to a gene. The CDR3 spans 16 residues. For the CDR3, the DNA is TGTGCCAGCAGTTTATCCGGGACAGCGGTGGTTCGAGAAGCTTTCTTT. Translated, it gives CASSLSGTAVVREAFF.

V gene TRBV5-1 combines with J gene TRBJ1-3; D call uncertain. CDR3 length: 16 residues. From germline, CDR1 is SGHRS and CDR2 YFSETQ. Trimming cost V 0 bases and J 6 bases, with 16 bases left between them. The CDR3 sequence is CASSLGPLREENTIYF. The CDR3 DNA sequence: TGCGCCAGCAGCTTGGGGCCTCTCCGGGAGGAAAACACCATATATTTT.

This clonotype was seen repeatedly, ten times or more. The V call is TRBV28, the J call TRBJ2-7, with D possibly being TRBD1 or TRBD2 (5 bases each). The germline V gene encodes CDR1 MDHEN and CDR2 SYDVKM. Trimming cost V 11 bases and J 1 base, with 18 bases left between them. This CDR3 contains 14 residues. The DNA of the CDR3 is TGTGCCGCCACGCCAGGGACGCGGTCCTACGAGCAGTACTTC. It specifies CAATPGTRSYEQYF.

Concerning this clonotype: The junction and the germline gene differ at one end; a read error may be behind it. The chain has TRBV4-3 and TRBJ1-5; D gene uncertain. The germline CDR1 and CDR2 sequences are LGHNA and YSLEER. This CDR3 region has 13 residues. Here the CDR3 reads CASSQAVSQPQHF. In DNA form, the CDR3 reads TGCGCCAGCAGTCAAGCCGTCAGTCAGCCCCAGCATTTT.

This clonotype was seen many times. The V and J genes are TRBV6-1 and TRBJ1-2; D gene unclear. V lost 3 bases to trimming and J lost 4 bases, with 9 bases between them. The CDR3 spans 13 residues. Germline V gene data show CDR1 as MNHNS and CDR2 as SASEGT. CDR3 sequence: CASSERAPYGYTF. The CDR3 DNA follows: TGTGCCAGCAGTGAGCGGGCACCCTATGGCTACACCTTC.

The chain has TRBV7-9 and TRBJ1-3, with 7 bases fitting TRBD1. Unmatched junction bases numbered 3, after V lost 3 bases and J lost 1 base. The germline V gene has CDR1 SEHNR and CDR2 FQNEAQ (reference sequence). CDR3 length equals 15 residues. The CDR3, as DNA: TGTGCCAGCAGCTTGAGGGGGCCGTCTGGAAACACCATATATTTT. It translates to CASSLRGPSGNTIYF.

This clonotype was picked up many times. The chain recombines TRBV28 with TRBJ2-3; D not certain. The V and J ends lost 2 bases and 3 bases respectively, with 3 bases between them. Germline V lookup: CDR1 MDHEN, CDR2 SYDVKM. The CDR3 loop spans 12 amino acids. CDR3 amino acids: CASSLKTDTQYF. Here the CDR3 DNA reads TGTGCCAGCAGTTTAAAGACAGATACGCAGTATTTT.